A selection of T cell receptor beta chains follows, all from one sample in a study of blood T cell repertoires in COVID-19. Method: immunoSEQ multiplex PCR; TCRdb's copy keeps in-frame clones and lacks some. This table holds 250,000 to 350,000 clones, about 88% found once. Sequenced material: PBMCs or T cells enriched from blood (not recorded which). All receptors derive from a woman between 45 and 65 years old who had recovered from COVID-19. Both conserved end residues are part of each CDR3. A D gene is named only where the DNA matches it firmly. Not every row has a clone size; where given, it reads once, few, many or a size class.

V: TRBV30
D: TRBD1
J: TRBJ1-6
size: .
CDR3: CAWRPRGTGGSNSPLHF
DNA: TGTGCCTGGAGGCCTAGAGGTACAGGGGGCTCCAATTCACCCCTCCACTTT

V: TRBV28
D: .
J: TRBJ1-3
size: .
CDR3: CASSLEQGNTIYF
DNA: TGTGCCAGCAGTTTAGAACAGGGAAACACCATATATTTT

V: TRBV29-1
D: TRBD1
J: TRBJ2-2
size: .
CDR3: CSVRTGGKNTGELFF
DNA: TGCAGCGTTCGGACAGGGGGCAAGAACACCGGGGAGCTGTTTTTT

V: TRBV7-2
D: .
J: TRBJ1-5
size: .
CDR3: CASSFSPTQPQHF
DNA: TGTGCCAGCAGCTTCTCTCCTACCCAGCCCCAGCATTTT

V: TRBV7-9
D: TRBD1
J: TRBJ1-4
size: .
CDR3: CASSGTETNEKLFF
DNA: TGTGCCAGCAGCGGGACAGAGACTAATGAAAAACTGTTTTTT

V: TRBV18
D: TRBD2
J: TRBJ2-2
size: .
CDR3: CASSRLAGESGELFF
DNA: TGTGCCAGCTCACGACTAGCGGGAGAATCCGGGGAGCTGTTTTTT

V: TRBV7-3
D: .
J: TRBJ2-3
size: once
CDR3: CASSRENQGSTDTQYF
DNA: TGTGCCAGCAGCCGAGAAAACCAGGGTAGCACAGATACGCAGTATTTT

V: TRBV2
D: TRBD2
J: TRBJ2-3
size: once
CDR3: CASRGTIQSTDTQYF
DNA: TGTGCCAGCAGGGGGACTATCCAAAGCACAGATACGCAGTATTTT

V: TRBV5-1
D: .
J: TRBJ2-5
size: .
CDR3: CASSLAGETQYF
DNA: TGCGCCAGCAGCTTGGCCGGAGAGACCCAGTACTTC

V: TRBV5-4
D: .
J: TRBJ2-7
size: .
CDR3: CASSLNRAGEQYF
DNA: TGTGCCAGCAGTCTGAATAGGGCGGGCGAGCAGTACTTC

V: TRBV11-3
D: .
J: TRBJ1-1
size: .
CDR3: CASSLGGMNTEAFF
DNA: TGTGCCAGCAGCTTAGGGGGCATGAACACTGAAGCTTTCTTT

V: TRBV30
D: TRBD1
J: TRBJ1-6
size: .
CDR3: CAWNLDRALSPLHF
DNA: TGTGCCTGGAATCTCGACAGGGCCCTTTCACCCCTCCACTTT

V: TRBV2
D: .
J: TRBJ1-5
size: .
CDR3: CASSILRNSNQPQHF
DNA: TGTGCCAGCAGTATCCTCAGGAATAGCAATCAGCCCCAGCATTTT

V: TRBV7-2
D: .
J: TRBJ2-5
size: .
CDR3: CASSIGGLEETQYF
DNA: TGTGCCAGCAGTATCGGCGGACTCGAAGAGACCCAGTACTTC

V: TRBV7-9
D: TRBD1
J: TRBJ2-1
size: .
CDR3: CASSLRTGFSNEQFF
DNA: TGTGCCAGCAGCTTAAGGACAGGGTTCAGCAATGAGCAGTTCTTC

V: TRBV5-1
D: .
J: TRBJ2-5
size: .
CDR3: CASREQVSQETQYF
DNA: TGCGCCAGCAGGGAACAGGTCTCGCAAGAGACCCAGTACTTC

V: TRBV29-1
D: TRBD2
J: TRBJ2-7
size: .
CDR3: CSVTVAGGLHEQYF
DNA: TGCAGCGTTACCGTTGCGGGAGGGCTCCACGAGCAGTACTTC

V: TRBV21-1
D: .
J: TRBJ2-1
size: .
CDR3: CASSKVRGLDYNEQFF
DNA: TGTGCCAGCAGCAAAGTGAGGGGACTTGACTACAATGAGCAGTTCTTC

V: TRBV30
D: TRBD1
J: TRBJ1-4
size: .
CDR3: CAWKRDRGNEKLFF
DNA: TGTGCCTGGAAGAGGGACAGAGGTAATGAAAAACTGTTTTTT

V: TRBV28
D: .
J: TRBJ1-1
size: .
CDR3: CASSLATLNTEAFF
DNA: TGTGCCAGCAGTCTAGCGACCTTAAACACTGAAGCTTTCTTT

V: TRBV6-5
D: TRBD1
J: TRBJ2-1
size: .
CDR3: CASSSGQKLYNEQFF
DNA: TGTGCCAGCAGTTCGGGACAGAAGTTATACAATGAGCAGTTCTTC

V: TRBV28
D: .
J: TRBJ2-3
size: .
CDR3: CASSLIDGSSTDTQYF
DNA: TGTGCCAGCAGTTTAATCGACGGGTCAAGCACAGATACGCAGTATTTT

V: TRBV5-4
D: .
J: TRBJ2-7
size: .
CDR3: CASSLPGTQTYEQYF
DNA: TGTGCCAGCAGCTTACCCGGGACACAAACCTACGAGCAGTACTTC